A selection of T cell receptor beta chains follows, all from one sample in a study of CD8+CD57+ T cells in acquired aplastic anemia. TCRdb itself ran the reads through MiXCR, one entry per CDR3 protein. The table includes a few hundred thousand distinct CDR3 sequences, around 30% detected once. Source material: sorted CD4+, CD8+, or CD8+CD57+ T cells (not recorded which) from PBMCs. Receptors originate from a human donor with aplastic anemia. The CDR3 runs from the conserved cysteine through the conserved F or W. A D gene is named only where the DNA matches it firmly. Size is omitted from some rows. Given values are once, few, many or a class for expanded clones.

cdr3_aa cdr3_nt d_call v_call clone_size j_call
CASTSLRGAGGSYGYTF TGTGCCAGCACTTCCCTTAGGGGGGCAGGGGGATCCTATGGCTACACCTTC TRBD1 TRBV6-5 - TRBJ1-2
CAINGGGTDTQYF TGTGCCATCAACGGGGGGGGCACAGATACGCAGTATTTT TRBD2 TRBV10-3 many TRBJ2-3
CASSVGGLSHGYTF TGTGCCAGCAGCGTAGGGGGGCTGTCTCACGGCTACACCTTC - TRBV9 many TRBJ1-2
CASSLSGQLYGYTF TGTGCCAGCAGTTTATCGGGACAGCTCTATGGCTACACCTTC TRBD1 TRBV27 - TRBJ1-2
CASSLGQDHQPQHF TGCGCCAGCAGCCTCGGACAGGACCATCAGCCCCAGCATTTT TRBD1 TRBV5-1 many TRBJ1-5
CASSILAGGQDNEQFF TGCGCCAGCAGCATATTAGCGGGAGGGCAGGACAATGAGCAGTTCTTC TRBD2 TRBV5-1 few TRBJ2-1
CSAQGSSGANVLTF TGCAGCGCACAGGGCAGCTCTGGGGCCAACGTCCTGACTTTC - TRBV29-1 few TRBJ2-6
CASNMRTGSSPLHF TGTGCCAGCAACATGCGGACAGGGAGTTCACCCCTCCACTTT TRBD1 TRBV25-1 - TRBJ1-6
CASSPETGKFGYTF TGTGCCAGCTCACCAGAGACAGGGAAGTTCGGCTACACCTTC TRBD1 TRBV2 - TRBJ1-2
CASSLIGGGQPQHF TGTGCCAGCAGCTTAATAGGGGGTGGTCAGCCCCAGCATTTT - TRBV7-2 many TRBJ1-5
CASSLEAGGQGVGLDGYTF TGTGCCAGCAGCTTAGAGGCGGGGGGACAGGGTGTTGGACTCGATGGCTACACCTTC TRBD1 TRBV7-9 many TRBJ1-2
CATSRDREDTQYF TGTGCCACCAGCAGGGACAGAGAGGATACCCAGTACTTC - TRBV15 - TRBJ2-5
CASSAPGQGGLSQYF TGTGCCAGCAGCGCACCGGGACAGGGTGGTTTGTCCCAGTACTTC TRBD1 TRBV7-9 once TRBJ2-5
CSAQDSVSFLNTEAFF TGCAGTGCTCAGGACAGCGTATCGTTCTTGAACACTGAAGCTTTCTTT - TRBV20-1 - TRBJ1-1
CAISGLAVSTDTQYF TGTGCCATCAGTGGACTAGCGGTTAGCACAGATACGCAGTATTTT TRBD2 TRBV10-3 - TRBJ2-3
CASSYLTANLHYGYTF TGTGCCAGCAGTTACTTGACAGCCAATTTACACTATGGCTACACCTTC - TRBV10-3 few TRBJ1-2
CASIDNWGSANTGELFF TGTGCCAGTATCGACAATTGGGGTAGCGCTAACACCGGGGAGCTGTTTTTT - TRBV19 - TRBJ2-2
CASSLGTSGGGIQETQYF TGTGCCAGCAGCTTAGGGACTAGCGGGGGGGGCATACAAGAGACCCAGTACTTC TRBD2 TRBV7-8 few TRBJ2-5
CASSYQRGLRTDTQYF TGTGCCAGCAGCTACCAGCGGGGGCTCCGCACAGATACGCAGTATTTT TRBD2 TRBV5-6 few TRBJ2-3
CASSSVTGYGYTF TGTGCCAGCAGTTCCGTGACGGGATATGGCTACACCTTC - TRBV7-2 - TRBJ1-2
CASSERGLSNQPQHF TGTGCCAGCAGTGAACGAGGTCTTAGCAATCAGCCCCAGCATTTT - TRBV6-1 few TRBJ1-5
CAISELRLGISNQPQHF TGTGCCATCAGTGAATTGCGCTTGGGCATTAGCAATCAGCCCCAGCATTTT - TRBV10-3 many TRBJ1-5
CANNRAVVGYGYTF TGTGCCAACAACAGGGCGGTTGTGGGCTATGGCTACACCTTC - TRBV2 - TRBJ1-2
CASSQVRTGLPNEKLFF TGCGCCAGCAGCCAAGTTAGGACAGGGCTCCCGAATGAAAAACTGTTTTTT TRBD1 TRBV4-3 - TRBJ1-4
CASSQDLGLATGELFF TGTGCCAGCAGCCAAGATCTGGGACTAGCCACCGGGGAGCTGTTTTTT TRBD2 TRBV4-2 few TRBJ2-2
CASSPPSGSGNEQFF TGTGCCAGTAGTCCCCCTAGCGGGAGCGGCAATGAGCAGTTCTTC TRBD2 TRBV19 few TRBJ2-1
CASSLSRGYGYTF TGCGCCAGCAGCTTGAGCAGGGGATATGGCTACACCTTC - TRBV5-1 few TRBJ1-2
CASSTGQASNEKLFF TGTGCCAGCAGTACGGGACAGGCCTCTAATGAAAAACTGTTTTTT TRBD1 TRBV19 - TRBJ1-4
CASSQESSLYNSPLHF TGCGCCAGCAGCCAAGAGAGCAGCCTCTATAATTCACCCCTCCACTTT - TRBV4-3 - TRBJ1-6
CSARDRRSASYEQYF TGCAGTGCTAGAGATCGGCGTAGCGCCAGCTACGAGCAGTACTTC - TRBV20-1 many TRBJ2-7
CASSLRGSSYEQCF TGTGCCAGCAGCTTAAGGGGGTCCTCCTACGAGCAGTGCTTC - TRBV25-1 - TRBJ2-7
CSATRQSGHSPLHF TGCAGTGCTACCCGCCAATCGGGCCATTCACCCCTCCACTTT - TRBV20-1 many TRBJ1-6
CASRQTPGGGGEKFF TGTGCCAGCAGACAGACTCCCGGAGGCGGTGGTGAGAAATTCTTC - TRBV11-1 once TRBJ2-1
CASRGQASSTDTQYF TGTGCCAGCAGGGGGCAGGCGTCTAGCACAGATACGCAGTATTTT - TRBV2 many TRBJ2-3
CASSLSQRSYEQYF TGTGCCAGCAGTTTATCACAGCGCTCCTACGAGCAGTACTTC - TRBV24-1 - TRBJ2-7
CSVATGGSTDTQYF TGCAGCGTTGCAACGGGGGGCTCCACAGATACGCAGTATTTT - TRBV29-1 many TRBJ2-3
CASSLNPTEGQETQYF TGTGCCAGCAGCTTAAACCCAACAGAGGGCCAAGAGACCCAGTACTTC - TRBV7-6 - TRBJ2-5
CASSLDLANEQFF TGTGCCAGCAGCTTAGATCTGGCAAATGAGCAGTTCTTC - TRBV11-2 - TRBJ2-1
CSLGRNYGYTF TGCAGTTTGGGCAGAAACTATGGCTACACCTTC - TRBV29-1 - TRBJ1-2
CSARWVDNQPQHF TGCAGTGCGAGATGGGTAGATAATCAGCCCCAGCATTTT - TRBV20-1 once TRBJ1-5
CSATGQDYGYTF TGCAGTGCTACCGGGCAGGACTATGGCTACACCTTC - TRBV20-1 many TRBJ1-2
CASSLGGRRGNTIYF TGTGCCAGCAGTTTAGGGGGGCGGAGAGGAAACACCATATATTTT - TRBV2 few TRBJ1-3
CAGSDRSNQPQHF TGTGCCGGAAGCGACAGGAGCAATCAGCCCCAGCATTTT - TRBV19 - TRBJ1-5
CASSLNRVSPLHF TGTGCCAGCAGCTTGAACAGGGTATCACCCCTCCACTTT - TRBV5-5 many TRBJ1-6
CATSRGEIYGYTF TGTGCCACCAGCAGAGGCGAGATCTATGGCTACACCTTC - TRBV15 - TRBJ1-2
CASSFLGGADTQYF TGTGCCAGCAGCTTTCTAGGTGGAGCAGATACGCAGTATTTT - TRBV7-2 - TRBJ2-3
CASSQGGTGGEKLFF TGTGCCAGTAGCCAAGGGGGGACAGGGGGTGAAAAACTGTTTTTT TRBD1 TRBV19 - TRBJ1-4
CASSPRDTWRIHEAFF TGTGCCAGCAGTCCACGGGACACATGGCGAATACACGAAGCTTTCTTT - TRBV11-2 few TRBJ1-1
CASSETSSNEQFF TGTGCCAGCAGCGAGACTAGTTCCAATGAGCAGTTCTTC - TRBV7-3 few TRBJ2-1
CASSLLITDTQYF TGTGCCAGCAGCTTATTAATCACAGATACGCAGTATTTT - TRBV7-9 - TRBJ2-3
CASSFSRFPYEQYF TGTGCCAGCAGTTTTAGTCGGTTCCCCTACGAGCAGTACTTC - TRBV27 - TRBJ2-7
CSVDKGAYGYTF TGCAGCGTTGATAAGGGGGCCTATGGCTACACCTTC TRBD1 TRBV29-1 - TRBJ1-2
CASSLTTGGPFSGNTIYF TGCGCCAGCAGCCTAACCACAGGGGGCCCTTTCTCTGGAAACACCATATATTTT TRBD1 TRBV5-1 - TRBJ1-3